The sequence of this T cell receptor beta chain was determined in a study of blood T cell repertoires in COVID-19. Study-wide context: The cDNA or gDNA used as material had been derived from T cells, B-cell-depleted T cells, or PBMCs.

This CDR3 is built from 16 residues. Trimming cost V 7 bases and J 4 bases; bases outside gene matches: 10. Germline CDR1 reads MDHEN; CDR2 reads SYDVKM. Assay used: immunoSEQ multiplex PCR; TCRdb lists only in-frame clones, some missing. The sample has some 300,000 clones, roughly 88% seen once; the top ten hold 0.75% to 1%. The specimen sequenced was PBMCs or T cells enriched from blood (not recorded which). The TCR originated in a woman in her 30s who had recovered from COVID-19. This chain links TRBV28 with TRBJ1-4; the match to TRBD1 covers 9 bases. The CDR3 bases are TGTGCCAGCATCAGCCCCCCGGGACAGGGTAATGAAAAACTGTTTTTT. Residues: CASISPPGQGNEKLFF.